The rows below give T cell receptor beta chains drawn from one sample of a study of blood T cell repertoires in COVID-19. TCRdb's copy holds only in-frame clones and misses some; the assay was immunoSEQ multiplex PCR. The sample gives 80,000 or so clones, roughly 89% of which show up once; 1.5% to 2% is in the top ten. The material sequenced was peripheral blood. These receptors were collected from a woman between 50 and 59 years old in a cohort sampled during active COVID-19. The CDR3 runs from the conserved cysteine through the conserved F or W. D genes are given only for firm matches. A row's size may be missing; if present it is once, few, many or a size class.

j_call: TRBJ2-1
v_call: TRBV5-1
d_call: TRBD2
clone_size: once
cdr3_nt: TGCGCCAGCAGCTTAGCTAGCGGGGGGCCCTACAATGAGCAGTTCTTC
cdr3_aa: CASSLASGGPYNEQFF

j_call: TRBJ2-7
v_call: TRBV18
d_call: TRBD1
clone_size: NA
cdr3_nt: TGTGCCAGCTCACGGGACAGGGGATACGAGCAGTACTTC
cdr3_aa: CASSRDRGYEQYF

j_call: TRBJ2-3
v_call: TRBV2
d_call: NA
clone_size: once
cdr3_nt: TGTGCCAGCAGTCAAACTAGGTGGGCAGATACGCAGTATTTT
cdr3_aa: CASSQTRWADTQYF

j_call: TRBJ1-2
v_call: TRBV20-1
d_call: NA
clone_size: once
cdr3_nt: TGCAGTGCTAGTAAAGGCGCTAGTGTAGGCTACACCTTC
cdr3_aa: CSASKGASVGYTF

j_call: TRBJ1-1
v_call: TRBV14
d_call: NA
clone_size: NA
cdr3_nt: TGTGCCAGCAGCTCTACAGTGAACACTGAAGCTTTCTTT
cdr3_aa: CASSSTVNTEAFF

j_call: TRBJ2-1
v_call: TRBV15
d_call: NA
clone_size: NA
cdr3_nt: TGTGCCACCAGCAGAGAGGCGACAACCCTCCTCTACAATGAGCAGTTCTTC
cdr3_aa: CATSREATTLLYNEQFF

j_call: TRBJ1-6
v_call: TRBV2
d_call: NA
clone_size: NA
cdr3_nt: TGTGCCAGCCTTAACTCCTATAATTCACCCCTCCACTTT
cdr3_aa: CASLNSYNSPLHF

j_call: TRBJ1-5
v_call: TRBV5-1
d_call: NA
clone_size: NA
cdr3_nt: TGCGCCAGCAGCCCAGGGATTACAGGGTCCAATCAGCCCCAGCATTTT
cdr3_aa: CASSPGITGSNQPQHF

j_call: TRBJ2-3
v_call: TRBV9
d_call: TRBD2
clone_size: NA
cdr3_nt: TGTGCCAGCAGCGTATCTAGCGGGGTTGAGTCAGATACGCAGTATTTT
cdr3_aa: CASSVSSGVESDTQYF

j_call: TRBJ2-7
v_call: TRBV7-9
d_call: NA
clone_size: NA
cdr3_nt: TGTGCCAGCAGCGCAGGACAGATCGACGAGCAGTACTTC
cdr3_aa: CASSAGQIDEQYF

j_call: TRBJ2-6
v_call: TRBV7-9
d_call: NA
clone_size: once
cdr3_nt: TGTGCCAGCAGCTCCTTCAGGGGAACGGGGGCCAACGTCCTGACTTTC
cdr3_aa: CASSSFRGTGANVLTF

j_call: TRBJ1-2
v_call: TRBV5-4
d_call: NA
clone_size: NA
cdr3_nt: TGTGCCAGCAGCCGGGGGTCGGATGGGAGAAGCTACACCTTC
cdr3_aa: CASSRGSDGRSYTF

j_call: TRBJ1-1
v_call: TRBV7-2
d_call: NA
clone_size: NA
cdr3_nt: TGTGCCAGCAGCCCTCGGTTGGGGGGCACTGAAGCTTTCTTT
cdr3_aa: CASSPRLGGTEAFF

j_call: TRBJ2-7
v_call: TRBV10-1
d_call: TRBD1
clone_size: NA
cdr3_nt: TGCGCCAGCAGTCCGGGACAGCGAAACCACTACGAGCAGTACTTC
cdr3_aa: CASSPGQRNHYEQYF

j_call: TRBJ2-5
v_call: TRBV7-3
d_call: NA
clone_size: NA
cdr3_nt: TGTGCCAGCAGCTCACAGGGTGCGGAGACCCAGTACTTC
cdr3_aa: CASSSQGAETQYF

j_call: TRBJ1-2
v_call: TRBV6-5
d_call: NA
clone_size: NA
cdr3_nt: TGTGCCAGCAGTTACACACCCAGGGGTGATGGCTACACCTTC
cdr3_aa: CASSYTPRGDGYTF

j_call: TRBJ2-7
v_call: TRBV11-1
d_call: NA
clone_size: NA
cdr3_nt: TGTGCCAGCAGCTTAGTAGCAGGGGAAAACTACGAGCAGTACTTC
cdr3_aa: CASSLVAGENYEQYF

j_call: TRBJ1-1
v_call: TRBV15
d_call: NA
clone_size: NA
cdr3_nt: TGTGCCACCAGCAGAGGTCCAGGGGTTGCCACTGAAGCTTTCTTT
cdr3_aa: CATSRGPGVATEAFF

j_call: TRBJ2-2
v_call: TRBV4-2
d_call: TRBD2
clone_size: once
cdr3_nt: TGTGCCAGCAGCCAAGGGTGGCCGGCGGGGGGCTCGGACACCGGGGAGCTGTTTTTT
cdr3_aa: CASSQGWPAGGSDTGELFF

j_call: TRBJ2-7
v_call: TRBV21-1
d_call: NA
clone_size: NA
cdr3_nt: TGTGCCAGCAGAAAAAGCATTATGGGACAGAACTACGAGCAGTACTTC
cdr3_aa: CASRKSIMGQNYEQYF

j_call: TRBJ2-7
v_call: TRBV19
d_call: TRBD1
clone_size: once
cdr3_nt: TGTGCCAGTAGTATAACGTGGACAGGGGAGGACTTGTACTTC
cdr3_aa: CASSITWTGEDLYF

j_call: TRBJ2-7
v_call: TRBV15
d_call: NA
clone_size: NA
cdr3_nt: TGTGCCACCAGCAGAGTCTTTGGGACACTCGGCTCTGAGCAGTACTTC
cdr3_aa: CATSRVFGTLGSEQYF

j_call: TRBJ2-3
v_call: TRBV5-8
d_call: NA
clone_size: NA
cdr3_nt: TGTGCCAGCAGCCTCAGGAGCACAGATACGCAGTATTTT
cdr3_aa: CASSLRSTDTQYF

j_call: TRBJ1-5
v_call: TRBV5-6
d_call: TRBD1
clone_size: NA
cdr3_nt: TGTGCCAGCAGCTTCAGGGGGAGCAGCAATCAGCCCCAGCATTTT
cdr3_aa: CASSFRGSSNQPQHF

j_call: TRBJ2-1
v_call: TRBV4-1
d_call: TRBD2
clone_size: NA
cdr3_nt: TGCGCCAGCAGGGGACTAGCGGGAGGGGGCTACAATGAGCAGTTCTTC
cdr3_aa: CASRGLAGGGYNEQFF